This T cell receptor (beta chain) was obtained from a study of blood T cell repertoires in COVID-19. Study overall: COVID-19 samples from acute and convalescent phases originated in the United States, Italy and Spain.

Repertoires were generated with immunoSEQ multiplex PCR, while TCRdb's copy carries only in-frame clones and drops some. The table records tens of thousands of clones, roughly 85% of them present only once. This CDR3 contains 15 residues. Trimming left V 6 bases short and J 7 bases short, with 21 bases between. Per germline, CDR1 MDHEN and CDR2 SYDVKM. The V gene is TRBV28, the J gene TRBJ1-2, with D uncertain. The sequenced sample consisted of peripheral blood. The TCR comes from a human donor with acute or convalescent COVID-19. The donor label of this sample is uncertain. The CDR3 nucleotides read TGTGCCAGCAGAATTCCTACTAGATCATGGATTGGCTACACCTTC. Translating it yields CASRIPTRSWIGYTF.